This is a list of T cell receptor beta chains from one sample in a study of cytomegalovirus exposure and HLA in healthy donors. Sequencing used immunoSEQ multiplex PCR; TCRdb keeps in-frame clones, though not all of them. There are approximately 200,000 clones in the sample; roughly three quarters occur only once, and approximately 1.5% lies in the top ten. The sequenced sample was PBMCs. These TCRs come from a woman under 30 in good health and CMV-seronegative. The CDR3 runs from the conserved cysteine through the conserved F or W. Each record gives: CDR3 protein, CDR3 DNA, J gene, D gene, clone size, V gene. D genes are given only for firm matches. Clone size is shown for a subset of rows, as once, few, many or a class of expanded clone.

CDR3: CASSMRDQPQHF
DNA: TGTGCCAGTAGTATGAGGGATCAGCCCCAGCATTTT
J: TRBJ1-5
D: .
size: .
V: TRBV19

CDR3: CASSQDSYRASGEFDEQFF
DNA: TGTGCCAGCAGCCAAGACAGCTATCGGGCTAGCGGGGAGTTCGATGAGCAGTTCTTC
J: TRBJ2-1
D: TRBD2
size: .
V: TRBV4-2

CDR3: CASSPAPGTQYNEQFF
DNA: TGTGCCAGCAGCCCAGCTCCCGGGACACAGTACAATGAGCAGTTCTTC
J: TRBJ2-1
D: .
size: .
V: TRBV4-2

CDR3: CASSEVQGAAFF
DNA: TGCGCCAGCAGTGAGGTACAGGGAGCTGCTTTCTTT
J: TRBJ1-1
D: .
size: .
V: TRBV10-2

CDR3: CASSLSTSGGAGETQYF
DNA: TGTGCCAGCAGCTTAAGTACTAGCGGGGGGGCCGGGGAGACCCAGTACTTC
J: TRBJ2-5
D: TRBD2
size: .
V: TRBV13

CDR3: CASSPMAARSYEQYF
DNA: TGTGCCAGCAGCCCCATGGCAGCGCGATCCTACGAGCAGTACTTC
J: TRBJ2-7
D: .
size: .
V: TRBV7-3

CDR3: CSSYTGSEQYF
DNA: TGCAGCTCTTACACAGGGTCCGAGCAGTACTTC
J: TRBJ2-7
D: .
size: .
V: TRBV29-1

CDR3: CASSLFTGGEETQYF
DNA: TGTGCCAGCAGCCTATTCACGGGGGGGGAGGAGACCCAGTACTTC
J: TRBJ2-5
D: TRBD2
size: .
V: TRBV9

CDR3: CASSLKGDYGYTF
DNA: TGTGCCAGCAGCTTAAAGGGGGACTATGGCTACACCTTC
J: TRBJ1-2
D: .
size: once
V: TRBV7-8

CDR3: CASSYSGGAYSYEQYF
DNA: TGTGCCAGCAGTTACTCCGGGGGGGCCTACTCCTACGAGCAGTACTTC
J: TRBJ2-7
D: TRBD2
size: .
V: TRBV6-5

CDR3: CASSLPPKTGAYEQYF
DNA: TGTGCCAGCAGCTTACCACCCAAGACAGGGGCCTACGAGCAGTACTTC
J: TRBJ2-7
D: TRBD1
size: .
V: TRBV7-9

CDR3: CASSFEINTEAFF
DNA: TGTGCCAGCAGCTTCGAGATTAACACTGAAGCTTTCTTT
J: TRBJ1-1
D: .
size: few
V: TRBV11-2

CDR3: CASSLVTSNEQFF
DNA: TGCGCCAGCAGCTTGGTGACTAGCAATGAGCAGTTCTTC
J: TRBJ2-1
D: .
size: .
V: TRBV5-1

CDR3: CSVVQEDYEQYF
DNA: TGCAGCGTGGTTCAGGAGGACTACGAGCAGTACTTC
J: TRBJ2-7
D: .
size: .
V: TRBV29-1

CDR3: CASSLGYPSGGELFF
DNA: TGCGCCAGCAGCTTGGGGTACCCGAGTGGCGGGGAGCTGTTTTTT
J: TRBJ2-2
D: .
size: .
V: TRBV5-1

CDR3: CASSSTVGTPYEQYF
DNA: TGTGCCAGCAGTAGCACCGTAGGGACACCTTACGAGCAGTACTTC
J: TRBJ2-7
D: .
size: .
V: TRBV2

CDR3: CASSPPGARGNTIYF
DNA: TGTGCCAGCTCACCGCCAGGGGCTCGTGGAAACACCATATATTTT
J: TRBJ1-3
D: .
size: few
V: TRBV18

CDR3: CSVEKLAGSYNNEQFF
DNA: TGCAGCGTTGAAAAACTAGCGGGGAGCTATAACAATGAGCAGTTCTTC
J: TRBJ2-1
D: TRBD2
size: .
V: TRBV29-1

CDR3: CASSLRQGGETQYF
DNA: TGCGCCAGCAGCCTCCGACAGGGTGGCGAGACCCAGTACTTC
J: TRBJ2-5
D: TRBD1
size: .
V: TRBV5-1

CDR3: CASSLELNSYEQYF
DNA: TGTGCCAGCAGTCTAGAATTAAACTCCTACGAGCAGTACTTC
J: TRBJ2-7
D: .
size: .
V: TRBV6-5

CDR3: CASSNRLAGRTGELFF
DNA: TGTGCCAGCAGCAATCGACTAGCGGGGAGAACCGGGGAGCTGTTTTTT
J: TRBJ2-2
D: TRBD2
size: .
V: TRBV9

CDR3: CATSSRRGPAGELFF
DNA: TGTGCCACCAGCAGTCGGAGAGGGCCGGCCGGGGAGCTGTTTTTT
J: TRBJ2-2
D: .
size: few
V: TRBV15

CDR3: CASSGQVTDTQYF
DNA: TGTGCCAGCAGCGGACAGGTCACAGATACGCAGTATTTT
J: TRBJ2-3
D: .
size: .
V: TRBV9

CDR3: CASSPSAGSTEAFF
DNA: TGTGCCAGCAGCCCCTCGGCCGGGTCAACTGAAGCTTTCTTT
J: TRBJ1-1
D: .
size: .
V: TRBV28

CDR3: CSIPDSFGNTIYF
DNA: TGCAGCATTCCGGACAGTTTTGGAAACACCATATATTTT
J: TRBJ1-3
D: .
size: .
V: TRBV29-1

CDR3: CASSGGTYEQYF
DNA: TGTGCCAGCAGCGGGGGGACCTACGAGCAGTACTTC
J: TRBJ2-7
D: TRBD2
size: .
V: TRBV6-6

CDR3: CAISDPGTGGLETQYF
DNA: TGTGCCATCAGTGACCCCGGGACAGGGGGCTTAGAGACCCAGTACTTC
J: TRBJ2-5
D: TRBD1
size: .
V: TRBV10-3

CDR3: CASSQESFVFGNEQFF
DNA: TGCGCCAGCAGCCAAGAAAGTTTCGTATTCGGCAATGAGCAGTTCTTC
J: TRBJ2-1
D: .
size: .
V: TRBV4-1

CDR3: CASSQSRGGDYGYTF
DNA: TGTGCCAGCAGCCAATCCCGGGGGGGGGACTATGGCTACACCTTC
J: TRBJ1-2
D: .
size: .
V: TRBV4-2

CDR3: CASRSGTVGYNEQFF
DNA: TGTGCCAGCAGATCAGGGACAGTGGGGTACAATGAGCAGTTCTTC
J: TRBJ2-1
D: TRBD1
size: .
V: TRBV27

CDR3: CASSNGLAGATDTQYF
DNA: TGCGCCAGCAGCAATGGACTAGCGGGGGCCACAGATACGCAGTATTTT
J: TRBJ2-3
D: TRBD2
size: .
V: TRBV5-1